This T cell receptor beta chain was identified during a study of T cells in women clearing cervical HPV infection. The protocol was immunoSEQ multiplex PCR, while the TCRdb copy is restricted to in-frame clones and leaves out a portion. In total, the table holds about 23,000 clones. About this clone: The read terminates 3 residues ahead of where the CDR3 ends, so the germline J gene completes it.

CDR3 size: 15 residues. V lost 3 bases, J lost 7 bases, and 11 bases stayed unmatched. Germline CDR1 and CDR2: DFQATT and SNEGSKA (reference sequence). This TCR derives from a woman between 18 and 69 years old with a cervical HPV16 infection that either progressed to CIN3+ or cleared (not recorded which). The source material was blood buffy coat. The V call is TRBV20-1, the J call TRBJ2-5, with 10 bases lining up with TRBD1. The CDR3 sequence is CSASPGTGEFGTQYF. CDR3 DNA, as far as it was read: TGCAGTGCTAGCCCTGGGACAGGGGAATTTGGGACC.